A selection of T cell receptor beta chains follows, all from one sample in a study of control samples from healthy donors and cancer patients. Sequenced by immunoSEQ multiplex PCR; TCRdb stores in-frame clones only, minus some. The sample has roughly 64,000 clones, about nine tenths seen once; the top ten hold around 1.3%. The sequencing sample was made of PBMCs. These receptor sequences come from a woman between 50 and 59 years old with colorectal cancer. CDR3s leave out the opening cysteine and the closing phenylalanine or tryptophan. Expanded clones get a size class; other rows say once, few or many, or leave the size out.

V gene: TRBV7-2
clone size: .
J gene: TRBJ1-2
CDR3 protein: ASSLGPRGYGYT

V gene: TRBV10-3
clone size: .
J gene: TRBJ2-7
CDR3 protein: AISGGTSGRASYEQY

V gene: TRBV5-4
clone size: .
J gene: TRBJ2-7
CDR3 protein: ASSEGPGSYEQY

V gene: TRBV5-6
clone size: .
J gene: TRBJ2-1
CDR3 protein: ASSLGPGAHNEQF

V gene: TRBV19
clone size: .
J gene: TRBJ2-1
CDR3 protein: ASSISSGGDNEQF

V gene: TRBV5-1
clone size: .
J gene: TRBJ2-3
CDR3 protein: ASSLEASPGSDTQY

V gene: TRBV27
clone size: once
J gene: TRBJ1-5
CDR3 protein: ASSSVQGFGGGNRNQPQH

V gene: TRBV30
clone size: once
J gene: TRBJ1-2
CDR3 protein: AWSVGGSGGLLSYGYT

V gene: TRBV7-6
clone size: .
J gene: TRBJ2-1
CDR3 protein: ASSPRTSGNNEQF

V gene: TRBV5-6
clone size: .
J gene: TRBJ2-7
CDR3 protein: ASSLAGDSSYEQY

V gene: TRBV6-2/TRBV6-3
clone size: .
J gene: TRBJ2-2
CDR3 protein: ASSYSKQGPLGTGELF

V gene: TRBV30
clone size: .
J gene: TRBJ1-2
CDR3 protein: AWRWAANYGYT

V gene: TRBV2
clone size: .
J gene: TRBJ1-5
CDR3 protein: ASSMDGYSNQPQH

V gene: TRBV5-6
clone size: .
J gene: TRBJ2-5
CDR3 protein: ASSFQGQETQY

V gene: TRBV20-1
clone size: .
J gene: TRBJ1-5
CDR3 protein: SASAGAGNQPQH

V gene: TRBV2
clone size: .
J gene: TRBJ1-5
CDR3 protein: ASSVGKSGIQH

V gene: TRBV9
clone size: .
J gene: TRBJ2-1
CDR3 protein: ASSGRLAGVRNEQF